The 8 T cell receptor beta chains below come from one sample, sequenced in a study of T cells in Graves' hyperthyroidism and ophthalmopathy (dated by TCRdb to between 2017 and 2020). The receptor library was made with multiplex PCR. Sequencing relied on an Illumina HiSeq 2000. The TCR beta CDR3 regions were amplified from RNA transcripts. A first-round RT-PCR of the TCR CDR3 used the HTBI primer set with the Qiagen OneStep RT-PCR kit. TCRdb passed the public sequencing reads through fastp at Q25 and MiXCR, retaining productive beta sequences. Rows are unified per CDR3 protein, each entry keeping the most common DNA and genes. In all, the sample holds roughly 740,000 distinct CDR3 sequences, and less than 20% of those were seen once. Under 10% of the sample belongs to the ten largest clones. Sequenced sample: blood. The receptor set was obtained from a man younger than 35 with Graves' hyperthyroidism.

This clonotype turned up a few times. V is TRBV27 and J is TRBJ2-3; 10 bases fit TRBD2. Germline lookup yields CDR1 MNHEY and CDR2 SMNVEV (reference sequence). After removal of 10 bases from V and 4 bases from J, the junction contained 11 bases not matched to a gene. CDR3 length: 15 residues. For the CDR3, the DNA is TGTGCCAACAGCGAAGCGGGAGGGGTTGCAGATACGCAGTATTTT. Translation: CANSEAGGVADTQYF.

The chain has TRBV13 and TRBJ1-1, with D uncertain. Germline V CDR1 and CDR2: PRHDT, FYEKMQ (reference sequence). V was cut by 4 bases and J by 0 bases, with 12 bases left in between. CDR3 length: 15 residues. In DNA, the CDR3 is TGTGCCAGCAGCTGGCGGACTAATCTGAACACTGAAGCTTTCTTT. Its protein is CASSWRTNLNTEAFF.

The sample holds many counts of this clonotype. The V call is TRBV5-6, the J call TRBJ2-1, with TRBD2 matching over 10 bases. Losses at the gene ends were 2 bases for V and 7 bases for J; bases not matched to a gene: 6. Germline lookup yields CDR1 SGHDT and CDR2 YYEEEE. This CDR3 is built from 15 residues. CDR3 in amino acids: CASSFLGSGRNEQFF. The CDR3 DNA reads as TGTGCCAGCAGCTTTCTTGGTAGCGGGAGGAATGAGCAGTTCTTC.

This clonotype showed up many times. The CDR3 loop is CASSPLPGPDTQYF. The CDR3 DNA follows: TGTGCCAGCAGCCCCTTACCGGGACCAGATACGCAGTATTTT. V usage is TRBV11-3 and J usage is TRBJ2-3; tentatively, D is TRBD1 or TRBD2 (5 bases each). Germline lookup yields CDR1 SGHNT and CDR2 YENEEA. Trimming removed 5 bases at V and 4 bases at J, with 13 bases between. The CDR3 runs to 14 residues.

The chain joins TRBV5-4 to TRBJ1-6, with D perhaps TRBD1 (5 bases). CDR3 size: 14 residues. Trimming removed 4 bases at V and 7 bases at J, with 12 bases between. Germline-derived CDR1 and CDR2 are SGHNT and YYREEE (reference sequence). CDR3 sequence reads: CASSPGHRNSPLHF. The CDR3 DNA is TGTGCCAGCAGCCCAGGACACCGCAATTCACCCCTCCACTTT.

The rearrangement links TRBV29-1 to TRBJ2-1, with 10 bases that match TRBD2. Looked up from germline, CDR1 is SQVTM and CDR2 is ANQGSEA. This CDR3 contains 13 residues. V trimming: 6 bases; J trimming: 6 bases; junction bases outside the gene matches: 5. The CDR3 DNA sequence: TGCAGCGTCCTAGCGGGAGATTTCAATGAGCAGTTCTTC. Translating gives CSVLAGDFNEQFF.

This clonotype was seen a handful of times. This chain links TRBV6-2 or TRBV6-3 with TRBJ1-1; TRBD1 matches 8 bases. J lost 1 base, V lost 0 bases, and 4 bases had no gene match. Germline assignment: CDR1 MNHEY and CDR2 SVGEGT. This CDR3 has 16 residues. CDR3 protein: CASSYSTGAGNTEAFF. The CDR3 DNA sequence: TGTGCCAGCAGTTACTCGACAGGGGCCGGGAACACTGAAGCTTTCTTT.

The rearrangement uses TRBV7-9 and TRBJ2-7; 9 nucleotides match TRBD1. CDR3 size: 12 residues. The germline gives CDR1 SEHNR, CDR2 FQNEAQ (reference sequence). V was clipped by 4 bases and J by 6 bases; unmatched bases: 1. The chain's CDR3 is CASSWDRVEQYF. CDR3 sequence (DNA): TGTGCCAGCAGCTGGGACAGGGTCGAGCAGTACTTC.